The TCR beta chain described here comes from a study of CD8+CD57+ T cells in acquired aplastic anemia. Study details: Sorting CD4+ and CD8+ cells gave DNA averaging 3.2 ug.

The CDR3 runs 13 residues. Germline V gene data show CDR1 as LNHNV and CDR2 as YYDKDF (reference sequence). Template material for TCR beta VDJ and CDR3 profiling consisted of genomic DNA. MiXCR, applied by TCRdb to the reads, yields one record per CDR3 protein. In the table there are approximately 150,000 distinct CDR3 sequences, around 75% of which are singletons. Patients included in sequencing had previously demonstrated CD8+CD57+ cell expansion by flow cytometry. Each of the patients presented with severe acquired aplastic anemia. Patients had not yet gotten any therapy when their blood was taken for sampling. On this clonotype itself: The antigen is unknown. Sequence at one end of the junction differs from germline and may be a read error.

Study findings and constraints: Overlap between patients and controls comprised roughly 30 CD8+ CDR3 sequences.

V and J are TRBV15 and TRBJ2-7; unclear D gene. This sequence was found in a human donor with aplastic anemia. The specimen sequenced was sorted CD4+, CD8+, or CD8+CD57+ T cells (not recorded which) from PBMCs. The CDR3 nucleotides read TGTGCCACTAGCAGCCGCAATTCCAAGGAGCAGTACTTC. Encoded protein: CATSSRNSKEQYF.